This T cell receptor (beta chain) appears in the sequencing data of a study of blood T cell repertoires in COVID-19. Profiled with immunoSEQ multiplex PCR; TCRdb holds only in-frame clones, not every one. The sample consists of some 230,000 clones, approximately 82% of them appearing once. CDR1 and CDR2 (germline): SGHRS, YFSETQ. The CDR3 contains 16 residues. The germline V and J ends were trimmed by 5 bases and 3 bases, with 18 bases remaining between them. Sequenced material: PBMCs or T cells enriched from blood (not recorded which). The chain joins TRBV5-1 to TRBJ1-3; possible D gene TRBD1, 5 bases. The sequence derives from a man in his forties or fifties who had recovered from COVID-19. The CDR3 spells CASRIDSSIYGNTIYF. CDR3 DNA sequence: TGCGCCAGCAGGATAGACAGCTCCATATATGGAAACACCATATATTTT.